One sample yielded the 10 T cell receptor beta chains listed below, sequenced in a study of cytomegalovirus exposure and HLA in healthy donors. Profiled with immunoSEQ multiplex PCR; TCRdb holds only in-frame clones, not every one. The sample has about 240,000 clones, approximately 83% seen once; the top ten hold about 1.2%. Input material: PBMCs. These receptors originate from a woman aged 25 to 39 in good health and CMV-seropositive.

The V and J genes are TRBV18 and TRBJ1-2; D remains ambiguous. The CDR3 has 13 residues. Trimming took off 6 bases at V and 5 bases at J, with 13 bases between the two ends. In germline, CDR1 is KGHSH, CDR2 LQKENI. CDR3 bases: TGTGCCAGCTCGCAATCCGACTCATATGGCTACACCTTC. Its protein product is CASSQSDSYGYTF.

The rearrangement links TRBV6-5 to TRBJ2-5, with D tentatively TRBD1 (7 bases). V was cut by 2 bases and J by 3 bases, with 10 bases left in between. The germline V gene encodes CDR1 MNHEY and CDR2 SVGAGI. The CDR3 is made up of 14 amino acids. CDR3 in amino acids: CASSYGGTEETQYF. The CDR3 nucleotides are TGTGCCAGCAGTTACGGCGGGACAGAAGAGACCCAGTACTTC.

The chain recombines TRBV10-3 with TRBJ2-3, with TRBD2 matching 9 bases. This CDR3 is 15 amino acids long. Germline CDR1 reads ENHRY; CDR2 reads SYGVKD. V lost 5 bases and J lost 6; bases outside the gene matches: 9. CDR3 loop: CAISRLAGRGDTQYF. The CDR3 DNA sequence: TGTGCCATCAGTAGGCTAGCGGGACGGGGTGATACGCAGTATTTT.

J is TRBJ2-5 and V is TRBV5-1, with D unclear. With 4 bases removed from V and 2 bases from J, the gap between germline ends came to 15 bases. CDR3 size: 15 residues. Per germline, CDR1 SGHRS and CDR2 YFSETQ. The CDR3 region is CASSLLPGYQETQYF. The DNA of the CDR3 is TGCGCCAGCAGCCTACTGCCGGGTTATCAAGAGACCCAGTACTTC.

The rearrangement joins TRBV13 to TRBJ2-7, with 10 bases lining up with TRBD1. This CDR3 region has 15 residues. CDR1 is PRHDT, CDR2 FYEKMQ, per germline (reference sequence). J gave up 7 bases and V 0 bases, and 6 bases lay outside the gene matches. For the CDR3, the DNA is TGTGCCAGCAGCTTAGGGGACAGGGGGGGACTTGAGCAGTACTTC. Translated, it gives CASSLGDRGGLEQYF. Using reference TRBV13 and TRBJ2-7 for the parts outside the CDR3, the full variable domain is AAGVIQSPRHLIKEKRETATLKCYPIPRHDTVYWYQQGPGQDPQFLISFYEKMQSDKGSIPDRFSAQQFSDYHSELNMSSLELGDSALYFCASSLGDRGGLEQYFGPGTRLTVT.

The CDR3 loop reads CASSPLAGGDNEQFF. The DNA for the CDR3 is TGCGCCAGCAGCCCGCTAGCGGGAGGGGATAATGAGCAGTTCTTC. The chain is built from TRBV5-1 and TRBJ2-1; 12 bases map to TRBD2. This CDR3 contains 15 residues. V dropped 4 bases and J dropped 7; count of bases not matched to a gene: 6. The germline CDR1 and CDR2 sequences are SGHRS and YFSETQ.

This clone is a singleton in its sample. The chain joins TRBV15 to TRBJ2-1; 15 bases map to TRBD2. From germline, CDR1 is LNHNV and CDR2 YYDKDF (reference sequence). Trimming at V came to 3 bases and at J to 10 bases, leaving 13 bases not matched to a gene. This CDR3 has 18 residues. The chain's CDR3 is CATSSGGLAGGSGEEQFF. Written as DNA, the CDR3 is TGTGCCACCAGCAGTGGGGGACTAGCGGGAGGAAGTGGGGAGGAGCAGTTCTTC.

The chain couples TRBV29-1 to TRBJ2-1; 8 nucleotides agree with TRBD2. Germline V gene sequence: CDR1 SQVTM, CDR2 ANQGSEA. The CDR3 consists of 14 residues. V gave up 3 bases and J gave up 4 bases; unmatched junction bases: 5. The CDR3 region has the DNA TGCAGCGTTGATCGACTAGCGACTTACAATGAGCAGTTCTTC. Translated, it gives CSVDRLATYNEQFF.

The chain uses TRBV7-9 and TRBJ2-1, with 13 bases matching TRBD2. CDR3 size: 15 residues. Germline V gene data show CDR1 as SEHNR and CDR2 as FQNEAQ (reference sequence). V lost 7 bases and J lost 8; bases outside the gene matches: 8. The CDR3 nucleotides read TGTGCCAGCAACCTACTAGCGGGAGGGTCCCATGAGCAGTTCTTC. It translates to CASNLLAGGSHEQFF.

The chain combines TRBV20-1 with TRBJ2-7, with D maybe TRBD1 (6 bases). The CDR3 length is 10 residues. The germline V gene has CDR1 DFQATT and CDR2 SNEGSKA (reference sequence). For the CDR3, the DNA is TGCAGGCAGGGGCGTTACGAGCAGTACTTC. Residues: CRQGRYEQYF.